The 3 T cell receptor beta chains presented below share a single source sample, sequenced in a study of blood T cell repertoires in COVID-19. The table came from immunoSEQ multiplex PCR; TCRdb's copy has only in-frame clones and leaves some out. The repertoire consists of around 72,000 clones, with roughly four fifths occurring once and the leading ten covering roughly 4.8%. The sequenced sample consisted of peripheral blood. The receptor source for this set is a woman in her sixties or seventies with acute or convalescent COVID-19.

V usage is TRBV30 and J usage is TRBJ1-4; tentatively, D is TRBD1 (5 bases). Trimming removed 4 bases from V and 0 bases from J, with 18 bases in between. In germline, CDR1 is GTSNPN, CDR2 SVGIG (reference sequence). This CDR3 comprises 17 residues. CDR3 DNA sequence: TGTGCCTGGAAGCCCTCCGGGGGATTTGCAACTAATGAAAAACTGTTTTTT. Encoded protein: CAWKPSGGFATNEKLFF. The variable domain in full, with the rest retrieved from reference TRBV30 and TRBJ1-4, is SQTIHQWPATLVQPVGSPLSLECTVEGTSNPNLYWYRQAAGRGLQLLFYSVGIGQISSEVPQNLSASRPQDRQFILSSKKLLLSDSGFYLCAWKPSGGFATNEKLFFGSGTQLSVL.

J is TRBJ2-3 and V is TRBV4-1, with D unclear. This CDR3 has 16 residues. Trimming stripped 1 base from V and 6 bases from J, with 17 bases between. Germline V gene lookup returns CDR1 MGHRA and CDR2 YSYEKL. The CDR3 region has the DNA TGCGCCAGCAGCCAAGTAGAGCGCGGTTCAGAGGATACGCAGTATTTT. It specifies CASSQVERGSEDTQYF.

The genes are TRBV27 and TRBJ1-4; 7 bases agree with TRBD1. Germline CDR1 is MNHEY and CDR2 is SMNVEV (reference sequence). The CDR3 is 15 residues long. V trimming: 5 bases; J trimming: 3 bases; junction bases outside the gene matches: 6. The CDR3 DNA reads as TGTGCCAGCAGTCGGGGGGGGACAGCTAATGAAAAACTGTTTTTT. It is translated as CASSRGGTANEKLFF. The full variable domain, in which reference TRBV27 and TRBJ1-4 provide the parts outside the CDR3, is EAQVTQNPRYLITVTGKKLTVTCSQNMNHEYMSWYRQDPGLGLRQIYYSMNVEVTDKGDVPEGYKVSRKEKRNFPLILESPSPNQTSLYFCASSRGGTANEKLFFGSGTQLSVL.